This entry features one T cell receptor beta chain sequence. The antigen is not known. The germline V gene has CDR1 MNHEY and CDR2 SVGAGI. The CDR3 length is 14 residues. With 6 bases clipped from V and 8 bases from J, the junction kept 7 bases outside the gene matches. This entry belongs to a study of cytomegalovirus exposure and HLA in healthy donors. The PCR made use of 60 Vbeta and 13 Jbeta primers. Repertoires were generated with immunoSEQ multiplex PCR, while TCRdb's copy carries only in-frame clones and drops some. Of approximately 110,000 clones listed, approximately 78% are singletons. Whole-study results and caveats: Donors were assumed by presence/absence analyses to have roughly uniform sequencing depth. TCR beta V- and J-gene trimming was later associated with a missense DCLRE1C variant. The classifier reportedly diagnosed cytomegalovirus status with high sensitivity and specificity. Later analysis showed most CMV-associated TCR beta chains appearing HLA-restricted.

This sequence was found in a woman in her twenties or thirties in good health and CMV-seronegative. The chain links TRBV6-5 to TRBJ1-6; 7 positions agree with TRBD1. Sequenced sample: PBMCs. CDR3: CASRLTGKDSPLHF. The CDR3, as DNA: TGTGCCAGCAGGTTGACAGGGAAGGATTCACCCCTCCACTTT.